The next 14 T cell receptor beta chains were all read from a single sample in a study of blood T cell repertoires in COVID-19. Measured with immunoSEQ multiplex PCR; TCRdb has only the in-frame clones, and not every one. The data contain around 280,000 clones, approximately 90% of them seen just once; the ten biggest clones take up 6% to 6.5%. Material: PBMCs or T cells enriched from blood (not recorded which). The receptors stem from a middle-aged woman who had recovered from COVID-19.

This chain connects TRBV15 to TRBJ1-1, with D hard to call. The CDR3 runs 13 residues. V shed 2 bases and J shed 4 bases, with 8 bases lying between them. Germline loops: CDR1 LNHNV, CDR2 YYDKDF (reference sequence). This chain's CDR3 is CATSRRIGTEAFF. CDR3 DNA sequence: TGTGCCACCAGCAGACGCATCGGCACTGAAGCTTTCTTT.

This clone was found once. The V and J genes are TRBV12-3 or TRBV12-4 and TRBJ1-2; a weak D match, TRBD1 (5 bases). CDR3 length: 13 residues. V lost 3 bases and J 5 bases, leaving 10 bases between the germline ends. CDR3 nucleotide sequence: TGTGCCAGCAGTTTCCAGGGCGATTATGGCTACACCTTC. This translates into CASSFQGDYGYTF.

The J gene is TRBJ1-5, the V gene TRBV7-6, with D possibly being TRBD1 (6 bases). The CDR3 consists of 16 residues. Deletions cut 8 bases from V and 3 bases from J, with 20 bases between. From germline, CDR1 is SGHVS and CDR2 FNYEAQ. The CDR3: CASGYQRQVANQPQHF. The CDR3 nucleotides read TGTGCCAGCGGATATCAGAGACAGGTGGCCAATCAGCCCCAGCATTTT. Using reference TRBV7-6 and TRBJ1-5 for the parts outside the CDR3, the full variable domain is GAGVSQSPRYKVTKRGQDVALRCDPISGHVSLYWYRQALGQGPEFLTYFNYEAQQDKSGLPNDRFSAERPEGSISTLTIQRTEQRDSAMYRCASGYQRQVANQPQHFGDGTRLSIL.

The rearrangement uses TRBV4-3 and TRBJ2-7, with 9 bases identical to TRBD2. CDR1 LGHNA and CDR2 YSLEER come from the germline V gene. The CDR3 extends over 15 amino acids. With 1 base clipped from V and 2 bases from J, the junction kept 3 bases outside the gene matches. DNA for the CDR3: TGCGCCAGCAGCCAAGGGCTAGCGGGACCCTACGAGCAGTACTTC. Its translation is CASSQGLAGPYEQYF.

The V call is TRBV28, the J call TRBJ2-1, with D possibly matching TRBD2 (5 bases). This CDR3 has 13 amino acids. V lost 8 bases, J lost 9 bases, and 17 bases lay in between. Germline V lookup: CDR1 MDHEN, CDR2 SYDVKM. The CDR3 here is CASGPGLRGEQFF. The CDR3 coding sequence is TGTGCCAGCGGTCCGGGATTAAGAGGTGAGCAGTTCTTC.

The chain is built from TRBV24-1 and TRBJ2-1; D possibly corresponds to TRBD2 (7 bases). V was trimmed by 8 bases and J by 6 bases, leaving 16 bases between them. Germline V gene data show CDR1 as KGHDR and CDR2 as SFDVKD. The CDR3 contains 14 residues. The CDR3 here is CATTSGRGGNEQFF. Written as DNA, the CDR3 is TGTGCCACCACTAGCGGACGAGGGGGCAATGAGCAGTTCTTC.

The chain joins TRBV6-5 to TRBJ1-5, with unresolved D. The CDR3 runs 13 residues. V was cut by 7 bases and J by 4 bases, with 11 bases left in between. Germline CDR1 and CDR2: MNHEY and SVGAGI. The CDR3 reads CASKTGRNQPQHF. The CDR3 DNA reads TGTGCCAGCAAAACGGGGAGGAATCAGCCCCAGCATTTT.

This sequence joins TRBV5-1 and TRBJ1-4, with D possibly TRBD1 on 5 matching bases. V shed 0 bases and J shed 8 bases, with 14 bases lying between them. The CDR3 is made up of 15 amino acids. CDR1 and CDR2 (germline): SGHRS, YFSETQ. The CDR3 loop reads CASSLGGTGGEKLFF. CDR3 nucleotide sequence: TGCGCCAGCAGCTTGGGCGGGACTGGAGGGGAAAAACTGTTTTTT. Full variable domain (outside the CDR3, taken from reference TRBV5-1 and TRBJ1-4): KAGVTQTPRYLIKTRGQQVTLSCSPISGHRSVSWYQQTPGQGLQFLFEYFSETQRNKGNFPGRFSGRQFSNSRSEMNVSTLELGDSALYLCASSLGGTGGEKLFFGSGTQLSVL.

The rearrangement joins TRBV7-8 to TRBJ2-2, with a weak D call TRBD2 (7 bases). The germline V and J ends were trimmed by 4 bases and 4 bases, with 16 bases remaining between them. The CDR3 has 16 residues. Per the germline V gene, CDR1 is SGHVS and CDR2 is FQNEAQ. This CDR3 is CASSSDPRGGTGELFF. The CDR3 DNA reads TGTGCCAGCAGCTCAGATCCTAGGGGGGGCACCGGGGAGCTGTTTTTT.

The chain recombines TRBV5-1 with TRBJ1-1; D remains unclear. Trimming took off 4 bases at V and 1 base at J, with 11 bases between the two ends. The CDR3 covers 14 residues. Germline CDR1 is SGHRS and CDR2 is YFSETQ. The CDR3 region is CASSPEAGNTEAFF. The CDR3 nucleotides read TGCGCCAGCAGCCCGGAAGCAGGGAACACTGAAGCTTTCTTT.

The chain carries TRBV11-3 and TRBJ2-2, with 8 bases aligning to TRBD1. CDR3 length equals 16 residues. Per germline, CDR1 SGHNT and CDR2 YENEEA. Germline trimming cut 3 bases from V and 0 bases from J; bases unmatched to any gene: 3. The DNA for the CDR3 is TGTGCCAGCAGCTTCCGGACAGGGCCGAACACCGGGGAGCTGTTTTTT. Translated, it gives CASSFRTGPNTGELFF.

The chain combines TRBV25-1 with TRBJ2-3; D ambiguous. V was pared by 2 bases and J by 6 bases, with 9 bases between. CDR1 and CDR2 (germline): MGHDK, SYGVNS. The CDR3 has 13 residues. The CDR3 region has the DNA TGTGCCAGCAGTGAAATCGGAGTGGATACGCAGTATTTT. The encoded protein is CASSEIGVDTQYF.

CDR3: CASSIGQDYEQYF. In DNA, the CDR3 is TGTGCCAGCAGTATCGGACAGGACTACGAGCAGTACTTC. The rearrangement links TRBV6-5 to TRBJ2-7; TRBD1 matches at 7 bases. The V gene end was trimmed by 5 bases and the J gene end by 3 bases; junction bases not matched to a gene: 4. CDR3 length: 13 amino acids. Germline V gene data show CDR1 as MNHEY and CDR2 as SVGAGI.

This sequence joins TRBV2 and TRBJ1-3; D may be TRBD1 (6 bases). V was pared by 6 bases and J by 2 bases, with 8 bases between. Per germline, CDR1 SNHLY and CDR2 FYNNEI. The CDR3 is made up of 13 amino acids. CDR3 protein: CASSRGPGNTIYF. DNA of the CDR3: TGTGCCAGCAGCAGGGGTCCTGGAAACACCATATATTTT.